Each of the 15 T cell receptor beta chains below was sequenced from the same sample in a study of blood T cells in healthy people across ages. The second PCR ran about 6 to 12 cycles with a sample-barcoded 5' primer and J-beta primers. TCRdb independently ran MiXCR on the 5' RACE reads; one entry per CDR3 protein. This sample has hundreds of thousands of distinct CDR3 sequences, with more than 55% found just once. The sequenced material came from blood. Receptors originate from a man aged 40-49 years in good health.

This clonotype has more than one count but fewer than ten. This chain links TRBV20-1 with TRBJ2-6; tentative D call: TRBD2 (5 bases). The V end was cut by 6 bases, the J end by 0 bases, with 6 bases between. The CDR3 has 13 residues. CDR1 DFQATT and CDR2 SNEGSKA come from the germline V gene (reference sequence). Here the CDR3 DNA reads TGCAGTGCCGGGATCTCTGGGGCCAACGTCCTGACTTTC. Translation: CSAGISGANVLTF.

V usage is TRBV3-1 and J usage is TRBJ2-4; D gene unclear. Germline loops: CDR1 LGHDT, CDR2 YNNKEL (reference sequence). Trimming stripped 3 bases from V and 1 base from J, with 13 bases between. This CDR3 is built from 16 residues. The CDR3 spells CASSQKGQRAKNIQYF. CDR3 DNA: TGTGCCAGCAGCCAGAAAGGTCAGAGGGCCAAAAACATTCAGTACTTC.

The chain employs TRBV28 and TRBJ2-4, with D possibly TRBD2 on 5 matching bases. The DNA end favors TRBJ2-7, so the J call may be wrong. Germline V lookup: CDR1 MDHEN, CDR2 SYDVKM. The CDR3 is 13 residues long. CDR3 loop: CASSSPPGNEQYF. For the CDR3, the DNA is TGTGCCAGCAGTTCCCCTCCCGGGAACGAGCAGTACTTC.

This clonotype was seen ten or more times. The CDR3 bases are TGTGCCAGCAGTGGGGGGGTAGCAACAGATACGCAGTATTTT. It encodes CASSGGVATDTQYF. The J gene is TRBJ2-3, the V gene TRBV25-1, with D possibly matching TRBD2 (6 bases). V lost 4 bases, J lost 3 bases, and 11 bases lay in between. CDR1 MGHDK and CDR2 SYGVNS come from the germline V gene. The CDR3 consists of 14 residues.

V is TRBV25-1 and J is TRBJ1-2, with 7 bases lining up with TRBD1. V was clipped by 1 base and J by 4 bases; unmatched bases: 9. The CDR3 has 16 residues. The V gene's germline CDR1 is MGHDK and CDR2 SYGVNS. CDR3 sequence: CASSESGTELFYGYTF. The CDR3 DNA follows: TGTGCCAGCAGTGAATCCGGGACAGAACTATTCTATGGCTACACCTTC.

This chain joins TRBV10-3 and TRBJ1-2; D is possibly TRBD1 (6 bases). CDR3 length equals 12 residues. Per the germline V gene, CDR1 is ENHRY and CDR2 is SYGVKD. V was trimmed by 6 bases and J by 3 bases, leaving 8 bases between them. The chain's CDR3 is CAIRQGDYGYTF. The CDR3 region has the DNA TGTGCCATCAGACAGGGTGACTATGGCTACACCTTC.

This clonotype has a handful of counts. This chain links TRBV20-1 with TRBJ2-3, with D unclear. Germline CDR1 reads DFQATT; CDR2 reads SNEGSKA (reference sequence). V lost 3 bases to trimming and J lost 0 bases, with 7 bases between them. There are 13 residues in the CDR3. The CDR3 bases are TGCAGTGCTAGCAGATCTAGCACAGATACGCAGTATTTT. It translates to CSASRSSTDTQYF.

This clonotype was seen at least ten times. Here the CDR3 DNA reads TGCGCCAGCAGCCAAGATCTACAGGTCGGGACCTACGAGCAGTACTTC. Residues: CASSQDLQVGTYEQYF. The genes are TRBV4-1 and TRBJ2-7, with D perhaps assigned TRBD1 or TRBD2 (5 bases each). CDR3 size: 16 residues. Germline V gives CDR1 MGHRA, CDR2 YSYEKL. Trimming took 0 bases from V and 2 from J, leaving 14 bases between them.

This clonotype has a handful of counts. V and J are TRBV5-1 and TRBJ2-5, with TRBD2 matching 9 bases. Per the germline V gene, CDR1 is SGHRS and CDR2 is YFSETQ. J gave up 5 bases and V 0 bases, and 5 bases lay outside the gene matches. The CDR3 has 15 residues. The CDR3 reads CASSLVAGAGETQYF. The CDR3 coding sequence is TGCGCCAGCAGCTTGGTAGCGGGAGCCGGGGAGACCCAGTACTTC.

This clonotype was counted between two and nine times. V gene TRBV3-1 combines with J gene TRBJ1-5; D unresolved. The V end was cut by 3 bases, the J end by 6 bases, with 9 bases between. The CDR3 covers 13 residues. Germline assignment: CDR1 LGHDT and CDR2 YNNKEL (reference sequence). The CDR3 DNA is TGTGCCAGCAGCCACGGGGAGAGTCAGCCCCAGCATTTT. This sequence encodes CASSHGESQPQHF.

The rearrangement links TRBV28 to TRBJ1-2, with a possible D match to TRBD1 (6 bases). V was pared by 7 bases and J by 2 bases, with 8 bases between. CDR1 is MDHEN, CDR2 SYDVKM, per germline. This CDR3 spans 12 amino acids. CDR3 protein: CASTQGNYGYTF. CDR3 DNA: TGTGCCAGCACCCAGGGGAACTATGGCTACACCTTC.

This clonotype was detected only a few times. This chain joins TRBV15 and TRBJ1-2; 11 positions agree with TRBD1. Germline CDR1 and CDR2: LNHNV and YYDKDF (reference sequence). The ends lost 0 bases at V and 5 bases at J; junction bases unmatched: 2. The CDR3 totals 15 residues. Written as DNA, the CDR3 is TGTGCCACCAGCAGAGACGGGACAGGGGGGTATGGCTACACCTTC. As protein: CATSRDGTGGYGYTF.

Here the CDR3 DNA reads TGCGCCAGCAGATGGCGGGGGGAACCCTCCTACGAGCAGTACTTC. Translating it yields CASRWRGEPSYEQYF. The rearrangement joins TRBV5-1 to TRBJ2-7; 8 bases fit TRBD2. Germline CDR1 SGHRS, CDR2 YFSETQ. V lost 5 bases, J lost 0 bases, and 7 bases stayed unmatched. The CDR3 covers 15 residues.

This chain links TRBV5-1 with TRBJ2-4; no reliable D call. The germline V gene has CDR1 SGHRS and CDR2 YFSETQ. Trimming took 4 bases from V and 1 from J, leaving 12 bases between them. The length of the CDR3 is 15 residues. Written as DNA, the CDR3 is TGCGCCAGCAGCACCGGCACGAAGGCCAAAAACATTCAGTACTTC. This sequence encodes CASSTGTKAKNIQYF.

A few counts support this clonotype. The chain combines TRBV20-1 with TRBJ2-7; 8 positions agree with TRBD2. CDR3 length equals 17 residues. Germline loops: CDR1 DFQATT, CDR2 SNEGSKA (reference sequence). The V and J ends lost 0 bases and 0 bases, in that order; junction bases with no gene match: 10. The CDR3 DNA follows: TGCAGTGCTAGAGACCCTAGGACCGCGGGGGGCTCCTACGAGCAGTACTTC. This encodes CSARDPRTAGGSYEQYF.